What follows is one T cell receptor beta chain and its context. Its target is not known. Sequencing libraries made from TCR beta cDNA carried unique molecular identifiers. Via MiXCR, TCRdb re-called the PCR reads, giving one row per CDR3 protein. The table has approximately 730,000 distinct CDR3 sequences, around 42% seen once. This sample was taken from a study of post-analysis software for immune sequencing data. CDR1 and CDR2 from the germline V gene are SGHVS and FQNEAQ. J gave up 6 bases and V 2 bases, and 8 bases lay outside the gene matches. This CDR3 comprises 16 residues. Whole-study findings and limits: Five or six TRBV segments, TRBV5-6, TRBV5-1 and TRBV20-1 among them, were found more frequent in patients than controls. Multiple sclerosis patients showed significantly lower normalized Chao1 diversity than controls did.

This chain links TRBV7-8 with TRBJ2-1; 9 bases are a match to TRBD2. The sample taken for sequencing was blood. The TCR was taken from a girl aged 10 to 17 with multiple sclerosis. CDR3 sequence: CASSLTSGRPRNEQFF. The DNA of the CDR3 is TGTGCCAGCAGCTTAACTAGCGGGCGACCCCGCAATGAGCAGTTCTTC.